The 20 T cell receptor beta chains given below trace back to one sample, sequenced in a study of neurological immune-mediated disorders. TCRdb re-called the 5' RACE reads through MiXCR, storing one row per CDR3 protein. This sample has 71,000 or so distinct CDR3 sequences, with just over 5% found just once. The sequenced sample consisted of PBMCs. Receptor source: a woman in her 30s with multiple sclerosis.

The V and J genes are TRBV5-5 and TRBJ2-7; 7 bases map to TRBD1. The CDR3 has 13 amino acids. With V trimmed by 4 bases and J by 0 bases, 1 base remained unmatched. Germline CDR1 SGHKS, CDR2 YYEKEE (reference sequence). CDR3 residues: CASSGTASYEQYF. The CDR3 DNA follows: TGTGCCAGCAGCGGGACAGCCTCCTACGAGCAGTACTTC. Supplemented by reference TRBV5-5 and TRBJ2-7, the full variable domain reads DAGVTQSPTHLIKTRGQQVTLRCSPISGHKSVSWYQQVLGQGPQFIFQYYEKEERGRGNFPDRFSARQFPNYSSELNVNALLLGDSALYLCASSGTASYEQYFGPGTRLTVT.

Ten or more counts support this clonotype. The chain carries TRBV12-3 or TRBV12-4 and TRBJ2-2; 8 positions match TRBD1. The CDR3 extends over 15 amino acids. The V segment lost 3 bases and the J segment 5 bases; nucleotides outside the gene matches: 5. The CDR3 here is CASSLVYRGTGELFF. DNA for the CDR3: TGTGCCAGCAGTTTGGTCTACAGGGGGACCGGGGAGCTGTTTTTT.

This clonotype was recorded a few times. The V and J genes are TRBV20-1 and TRBJ2-1; 10 bases align to TRBD2. The germline CDR1 and CDR2 sequences are DFQATT and SNEGSKA (reference sequence). This CDR3 contains 18 residues. Trimming at V came to 4 bases and at J to 0 bases, leaving 12 bases not matched to a gene. The CDR3 coding sequence is TGCAGTGCTAACTATCGGGGACTAGCGCACTACTCCTACAATGAGCAGTTCTTC. The encoded protein is CSANYRGLAHYSYNEQFF.

The sample holds many counts of this clonotype. The J gene is TRBJ1-5, the V gene TRBV20-1, with D possibly being TRBD1 (5 bases). Germline-derived CDR1 and CDR2 are DFQATT and SNEGSKA (reference sequence). V was cut by 3 bases and J by 4 bases, with 7 bases left in between. The CDR3 contains 12 residues. The CDR3 protein is CSARDTNQPQHF. The CDR3 DNA sequence: TGCAGTGCTAGGGACACAAATCAGCCCCAGCATTTT.

The chain uses TRBV11-2 and TRBJ2-7; TRBD2 agrees at 15 bases. From germline, CDR1 is SGHAT and CDR2 FQNNGV. Losses at the gene ends were 1 base for V and 7 bases for J; bases not matched to a gene: 11. CDR3 length: 18 residues. CDR3 sequence reads: CASSLGGTSGRLEEEQYF. For the CDR3, the DNA is TGTGCCAGCAGCTTAGGGGGGACTAGCGGGAGGCTCGAGGAAGAGCAGTACTTC.

This clonotype was observed a single time. A junction end diverges from the germline sequence, so it may reflect a read error. The chain uses TRBV11-2 and TRBJ2-5, with D tentatively TRBD2 (5 bases). The CDR3 length is 15 residues. Per germline, CDR1 SGHAT and CDR2 FQNNGV. DNA for the CDR3: TGTACCAGCAGCTTTGGTAGCGAAGGAAGGAAGACCCAGTACTTC. This gives the protein CTSSFGSEGRKTQYF.

This rearrangement joins TRBV19 to TRBJ2-7; 15 nucleotides agree with TRBD2. Trimming cost V 7 bases and J 3 bases; bases outside gene matches: 4. Germline V lookup: CDR1 LNHDA, CDR2 SQIVND (reference sequence). This CDR3 is built from 15 residues. This chain's CDR3 is CASMGLAGGRYEQYF. In nucleotides, the CDR3 is TGTGCCAGTATGGGACTAGCGGGAGGTCGCTACGAGCAGTACTTC.

This clonotype appeared many times. CDR3 in amino acids: CASSLGPGTANTGELFF. In nucleotides, the CDR3 is TGCGCCAGCAGCTTGGGGCCGGGGACAGCCAACACCGGGGAGCTGTTTTTT. The rearrangement joins TRBV5-1 to TRBJ2-2; 7 positions match TRBD1. This CDR3 is 17 amino acids long. Trimming at V came to 0 bases and at J to 2 bases, leaving 7 bases not matched to a gene. Germline V gene data show CDR1 as SGHRS and CDR2 as YFSETQ. The variable domain in full, completed from reference TRBV5-1 and TRBJ2-2, reads KAGVTQTPRYLIKTRGQQVTLSCSPISGHRSVSWYQQTPGQGLQFLFEYFSETQRNKGNFPGRFSGRQFSNSRSEMNVSTLELGDSALYLCASSLGPGTANTGELFFGEGSRLTVL.

Notes on this clonotype: A read error may be the cause here, since a much bigger clone is one base away. The rearrangement joins TRBV15 to TRBJ2-1, with 9 bases fitting TRBD1. This CDR3 spans 13 amino acids. CDR1 is LNHNV and CDR2 is YYDKDF in the germline V gene (reference sequence). As DNA, the CDR3 is TGTGCCAACAGCCCGGGACAGGGCTTTGAGCAGTTCTTC. Translated: CANSPGQGFEQFF.

This clonotype was recorded at least ten times. The rearrangement links TRBV28 to TRBJ1-2; unclear D gene. CDR1 MDHEN and CDR2 SYDVKM come from the germline V gene. V lost 8 bases to trimming and J lost 4 bases, with 14 bases between them. This CDR3 comprises 13 residues. In DNA form, the CDR3 reads TGTGCCAGCTTAAACCCCCTCCCCTATGGCTACACCTTC. Its translation: CASLNPLPYGYTF.

This chain joins TRBV12-3 or TRBV12-4 and TRBJ2-2; TRBD1 aligns across 9 bases. This CDR3 has 15 residues. The V segment lost 9 bases and the J segment 5 bases; nucleotides outside the gene matches: 10. CDR3 loop: CASKPTGGGTGELFF. CDR3 bases: TGTGCCAGTAAACCTACAGGGGGCGGGACCGGGGAGCTGTTTTTT.

This clonotype came up many times. The chain uses TRBV20-1 and TRBJ2-2; the D gene could be TRBD1 or TRBD2 (6 bases each). The V gene lost 7 bases and the J gene lost 7 bases, with 19 bases spanning the gap. The germline V gene encodes CDR1 DFQATT and CDR2 SNEGSKA (reference sequence). This CDR3 has 14 amino acids. Here the CDR3 reads CSVSGGPYGGELFF. CDR3 bases: TGCAGTGTGTCTGGGGGGCCCTACGGCGGGGAGCTGTTTTTT.

Comments on this clonotype: It may be a read error: a sequence one base away is much more abundant. The CDR3 does not close with the conserved phenylalanine or tryptophan, likely indicating a read error. This chain connects TRBV12-3 or TRBV12-4 to TRBJ2-3; D not certain. The CDR3 sequence is 12 residues long. Trimming took off 6 bases at V and 3 bases at J, with 7 bases between the two ends. In nucleotides, the CDR3 is TGTGCCAGCAGACCCAGGACAGATACGCAGTATTGT. Its protein product is CASRPRTDTQYC.

The V and J genes are TRBV2 and TRBJ2-2, with 10 bases lining up with TRBD2. This CDR3 spans 15 amino acids. Trimming cost V 6 bases and J 4 bases; bases outside gene matches: 5. The germline CDR1 and CDR2 sequences are SNHLY and FYNNEI. This CDR3 reads CASRISGRTTGELFF. CDR3 sequence (DNA): TGTGCCAGCAGGATTAGCGGGAGGACCACCGGGGAGCTGTTTTTT.

The table lists this clonotype with many counts. J is TRBJ2-3 and V is TRBV27; D gene ambiguous. V gave up 3 bases and J gave up 4 bases, with 5 bases separating them. Germline lookup yields CDR1 MNHEY and CDR2 SMNVEV (reference sequence). CDR3 length: 12 amino acids. CDR3: CASSFYSDTQYF. The CDR3 DNA sequence: TGTGCCAGCAGTTTTTATTCAGATACGCAGTATTTT.

At least ten counts were recorded for this clonotype. The chain is built from TRBV5-1 and TRBJ2-2; 7 positions match TRBD1. The germline V gene has CDR1 SGHRS and CDR2 YFSETQ. V dropped 0 bases and J dropped 3; count of bases not matched to a gene: 5. CDR3 length: 16 amino acids. The CDR3 DNA reads as TGCGCCAGCAGCTTGGTAGACAGGGTGGACACCGGGGAGCTGTTTTTT. This codes for CASSLVDRVDTGELFF.

This clonotype was counted many times. This chain connects TRBV5-1 to TRBJ1-2; no clear D. The CDR3 length is 12 residues. Germline V gene lookup returns CDR1 SGHRS and CDR2 YFSETQ. V lost 5 bases and J lost 4, with 9 bases in between. CDR3 sequence: CASRSQSYGYTF. The DNA for the CDR3 is TGCGCCAGCAGGTCTCAGAGCTATGGCTACACCTTC.

This clonotype was counted many times. This chain uses TRBV13 with TRBJ2-7; 8 bases fit TRBD2. This CDR3 is built from 14 residues. Germline V gives CDR1 PRHDT, CDR2 FYEKMQ (reference sequence). V dropped 5 bases and J dropped 4; count of bases not matched to a gene: 7. The CDR3: CASSRTSGRYEQYF. The CDR3 bases are TGTGCCAGCAGCCGTACTAGCGGAAGATACGAGCAGTACTTC.

This clonotype showed up many times. This rearrangement joins TRBV20-1 to TRBJ1-4; D possibly corresponds to TRBD1 (6 bases). The V gene lost 1 base and the J gene lost 2 bases, with 11 bases spanning the gap. The CDR3 has 15 residues. CDR1 is DFQATT, CDR2 SNEGSKA, per germline (reference sequence). The DNA for the CDR3 is TGCAGTGCTAGAGCCCATGGACAGACTAATGAAAAACTGTTTTTT. Translated, it gives CSARAHGQTNEKLFF.

By proportion, this clonotype is medium-sized (0.01 to 0.1%). The chain employs TRBV7-6 and TRBJ1-1; the D gene is possibly TRBD1 (5 bases). Germline V CDR1 and CDR2: SGHVS, FNYEAQ. The CDR3 contains 14 residues. The ends were cut back, 5 bases at V and 1 base at J, with 11 bases in the middle. CDR3 coding DNA: TGTGCCAGCAGCCTCAGGGTAGGGAACACTGAAGCTTTCTTT. Translation: CASSLRVGNTEAFF.